The source of this TCR beta chain is a study of cytomegalovirus exposure and HLA in healthy donors. The PCR employed 60 Vbeta primers together with 13 Jbeta primers. The repertoire was sequenced with immunoSEQ multiplex PCR; TCRdb's copy has only in-frame clones and lacks some. This sample has about 130,000 clones; less than 10% occur once, and the top ten carry less than 2%. This clone was seen more than once but under ten times. This CDR3 has 14 amino acids. V lost 5 bases to trimming and J lost 4 bases, with 13 bases between them. Germline-derived CDR1 and CDR2 are SGHTA and FQGTGA. The V gene is TRBV7-3, the J gene TRBJ2-3; maybe TRBD2 (7 bases). Sequenced input: PBMCs. The origin of this receptor is a man aged 45-65 years in good health and CMV-seronegative. The CDR3 DNA follows: TGTGCCAGCAGCCCTTCGGGGGGCGCAGATACGCAGTATTTT. Its translation is CASSPSGGADTQYF.